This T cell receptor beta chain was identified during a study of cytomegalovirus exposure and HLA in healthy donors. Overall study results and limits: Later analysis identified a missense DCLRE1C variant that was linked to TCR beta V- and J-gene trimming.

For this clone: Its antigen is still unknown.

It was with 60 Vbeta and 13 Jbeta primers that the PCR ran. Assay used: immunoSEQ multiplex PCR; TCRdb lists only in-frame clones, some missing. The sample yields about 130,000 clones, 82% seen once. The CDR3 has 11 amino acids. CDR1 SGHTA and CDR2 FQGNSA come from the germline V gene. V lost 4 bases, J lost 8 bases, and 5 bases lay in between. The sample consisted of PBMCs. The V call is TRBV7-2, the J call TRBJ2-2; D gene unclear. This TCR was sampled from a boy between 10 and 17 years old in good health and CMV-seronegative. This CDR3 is CASSSVGELFF. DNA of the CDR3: TGTGCCAGCAGCTCCGTAGGGGAGCTGTTTTTT.